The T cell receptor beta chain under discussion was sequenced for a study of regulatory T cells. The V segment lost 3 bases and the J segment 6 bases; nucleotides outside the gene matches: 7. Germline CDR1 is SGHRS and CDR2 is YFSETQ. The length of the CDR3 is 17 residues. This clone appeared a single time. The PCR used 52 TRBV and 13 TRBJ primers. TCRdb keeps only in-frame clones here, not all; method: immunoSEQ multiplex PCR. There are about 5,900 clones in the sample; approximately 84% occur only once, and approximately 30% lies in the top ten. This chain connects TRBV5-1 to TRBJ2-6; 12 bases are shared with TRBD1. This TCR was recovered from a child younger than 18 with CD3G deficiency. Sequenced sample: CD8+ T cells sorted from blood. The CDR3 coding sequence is TGCGCCAGCAGCTCCGGGACAGGGGGCGAGGAGGCCAACGTCCTGACTTTC. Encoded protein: CASSSGTGGEEANVLTF.